The following is a TCR beta chain sequence with its context. The antigen is unknown. Carrying UMI labels, the TRB cDNA libraries were prepared through 5' RACE. TCRdb re-called the 5' RACE reads, yielding one record per CDR3 amino acid sequence without DNA. The listing contains 150,000 to 170,000 distinct CDR3 sequences. This record comes from a study of CXCR3-negative and CXCR3-positive naive CD8 T cells. Whole-study findings and limits: Researchers report CXCR3 expression partially decreased after cryopreservation, with fresh PBMCs used in most assays. Naive cells, whether CXCR3-negative or CXCR3-positive, had similar TRBV-TRBJ usage, while memory cells differed. Hydrophobicity was higher for TRB CDR3s found in CXCR3-positive naive cells than in CXCR3-negative naive cells.

The CDR3 has 13 residues. The germline CDR1 and CDR2 sequences are SGDLS and YYNGEE. Among CD8+ T cells, naive ones were CD45RO-CCR7+CD27+CD95-. This TCR was sampled from a human donor in good health. Some clones in this sample may be carry-over from other donors' samples. The chain links TRBV9 to TRBJ2-2. Sequenced material: naive CXCR3+ CD8+ T cells from blood. Subset defined: CD45RO-CCR7+CD27+CD95- naive CD8+ T cells expressing CXCR3 (TNR3+). This chain's CDR3 is CASSVVSPGELFF.